This T cell receptor beta chain was recorded in a study of cytomegalovirus exposure and HLA in healthy donors (TCRdb year 2017). About the investigation overall: According to an earlier analysis of 550 to 700 of the donors, 150 million to 200 million T cells yielded 95 million to 140 million unique TCR beta sequences and around 280 Gb of sequence data. Roughly 300 gigabases of sequencing data and approximately 80 million unique TCR sequences were included in an early release covering under 650 HLA-typed donors. Of the approximately 370 genotyped donors, 81% were placed in the genetic ancestry cluster associated with self-reported Caucasian donors. The study was designed to test whether signatures of past pathogen exposure could be identified by cataloging public T cell receptors. The study used immunosequencing to profile the T cell repertoires of approximately 640 subjects and linked those repertoires to cytomegalovirus serostatus. Besides the first cohort of more than 650 subjects, a separate validation cohort made up of over a hundred different subjects was used. High-throughput TCR immunosequencing, statistical association of individual TCRs with disease status, and machine learning were combined to predict cytomegalovirus infection status. In a later analysis, previously published TCR beta repertoires from some 640 donors were re-analyzed and high-resolution HLA genotyping was added so that TCR occurrence patterns could be studied. The later analysis used no new phenotypic data to find candidate immune exposures, relying instead on TCR beta sequences and their occurrence across donors. To decide whether each TCR beta V gene segment behaved as functional or pseudogenic, an earlier analysis of fewer than 750 of the donors relied on high-throughput TCR beta sequencing. Donor age, sex, ethnicity and CMV serostatus were compiled alongside the repertoire data. Genome-wide SNP genotypes for about 55% of the 666 donors were used in a later genetic analysis, which treated that subset as a discovery cohort. All discovery cohort repertoires had been generated using a single sequencing platform. HLA typing included class I and class II loci at four-digit resolution. The number of donors typed differed by locus, with 629-630 for A, B, C, DRB1 and DQB1, approximately 500 for DQA1, 600 to 610 for DPA1, and some 440 for DPB1. Five DR-DQ haplotypes were handled as single units for association and clustering, since linkage in the cohort was strong. Across approximately 400 genotyped donors of the cohort, an average of approximately 200,000 unique TCR beta nucleotide sequences per donor were sequenced, and around 19% of those sequences were non-productive. The study at large found these results: Cytomegalovirus status was reported to be diagnosed by the classifier with high specificity and sensitivity in both the original and validation cohorts. HLA typing was unavailable for some donors at each locus, so association tests used only the typed subset. It was suggested by the authors that the approach could potentially be generalized to other disease states and immunological phenotypes. Only TCR beta chains were sequenced in this cohort, and the absence of alpha or paired-chain data limited detectable features. For the cohort, immune exposure information was limited to CMV serostatus. Correlated functional status among segregating V segments might reflect linkage disequilibrium, but an unknown experimental factor could not be ruled out. A later genetic analysis reported fewer N-insertions in productive TCRs among donors in an Asian-associated ancestry cluster than the roughly 670-donor mean. Presence/absence analyses assumed roughly uniform sequencing depth across donors, an assumption that may not hold. Because counts were too low, some 17 rarely observed V segments, including chromosome 9 orphons, were left out of the earlier analysis of 500 to 650 of the donors. Across donors, most TCR sequences were observed very rarely, whereas some public TCRs were present in many individuals. The study listed 150 to 200 TCR beta chains as associated with cytomegalovirus. A later analysis associated about 17,000 TCR beta sequences with specific HLA alleles at a false discovery rate of 0.05. In vitro tests confirmed that a few of the cytomegalovirus-associated TCR beta chains recognize cytomegalovirus antigens. In an earlier analysis of approximately 600 of the donors, most TCR beta V segments were observed in productive rearrangements about 87% or about 30% of the time, broadly matching IMGT annotations. V-gene and J-gene trimming of TCR beta chains was associated with a missense DCLRE1C variant in a later genetic analysis, and the association was replicated in an independent cohort. According to a later analysis, most CMV-associated TCR beta chains appeared to be HLA-restricted, and the HLA associations seemed to be driven largely by CMV exposure. Because the 87-base-pair reads could not distinguish some IMGT-functional V segments, including TRBV6-2 and TRBV6-3, those segments were excluded. A further reported finding was that TCR beta sequences accurately predicted the HLA-A and HLA-B alleles for most subjects in the first cohort. A cluster of highly shared sequence variants was judged likely to be a technical artifact of the sequencing pipeline. According to a later analysis, TCR association rates differed among HLA loci, with DRB1 alleles showing the most associated TCRs and HLA-C alleles showing the fewest. In a later analysis, HLA-associated TCR beta chains were found to be more clonally expanded and to have lower generation probabilities than equally common non-associated chains. Strong co-occurrence of HLA alleles, especially DR and DQ, made assigning TCR associations to individual alleles difficult. A later analysis reported that several top co-occurrence clusters appeared linked to parvovirus B19, influenza, CMV and Epstein-Barr virus.

Turning to this clone: Its antigen remains undetermined. No clone much larger than this one lies a single base away; base qualities are absent.

The cohort consisted of 650 to 700 healthy bone marrow donors. All cohort members were sampled while nominally healthy, although unrecorded immune exposures were likely present. The donor was CMV seropositive and was included in the group of around 300 seropositive cohort members. A peripheral blood sample was collected from each donor, and TCR beta sequencing was performed on peripheral blood mononuclear cells. Genomic DNA was extracted from the blood cell samples with the Qiagen DNeasy Blood Extraction Kit. Reading from cysteine to phenylalanine, the CDR3 counts 15 amino acids. Kept here is only the CDR3 DNA, which spans 45 bases and is read in frame from base 1. For this chain, trimming is 4 bases at the V end and 1 base at the J end, and the number of junction bases without a gene match is 6. The germline V gene provides CDR1 SGHAT and CDR2 FQNNGV. To prepare the library, the immunoSEQ multiplex PCR assay was applied. For the multiplex PCR, a mixture combining 60 forward primers for TCR Vbeta segments and 13 reverse primers for TCR Jbeta segments was used. A multiplex PCR assay on genomic DNA amplified the CDR3 region of rearranged TCR beta genes. Amplified TCR beta libraries were sequenced as 87-base-pair reads on the Illumina HiSeq System. The published analysis was carried out like this. In a later analysis, 70 million to 95 million unique TCR beta chains were counted across the 650 to 700 repertoires, and roughly 9.9 million of these chains were shared by at least two donors. Raw reads were error-corrected and collapsed into unique sequences with a nearest-neighbor algorithm that merged closely related sequences to remove PCR and sequencing errors. V, D and J gene segments were assigned by aligning CDR3 sequences to IMGT reference sequences. For a sequence to be retained, at least a six-nucleotide match to both a V gene segment and a J gene segment was required. A rearrangement was called productive if the CDR3 had no stop codons and remained in frame with V and J, and every other rearrangement was called non-productive. Following IMGT convention, CDR3 was defined as the stretch from the second conserved V-encoded cysteine to the conserved J-encoded phenylalanine. Sequences without an unambiguous match to a single V gene segment were excluded from the earlier analysis of approximately 560 of the donors. An earlier analysis of just under 600 of the donors called V segments functional above 56.7% productive rearrangements and segregating when the between-donor standard deviation exceeded 5%. To diagnose cytomegalovirus status from the catalog of TCR beta chain sequences, a statistical classification framework was built. A later analysis assigned V and J genes by comparing TCR nucleotide sequences with IMGT/GENE-DB human TR gene sequences. A later analysis assigned CDR3 sequences and most-parsimonious VDJ recombination scenarios with the TCRdist pipeline. In a later analysis, every TCR beta chain was defined by the combination of its CDR3 amino acid sequence and its V-gene family, and reads without a unique V-gene family were dropped. As a way to deal with suspected cross-contamination and a sequencing artifact, a later analysis dropped 500 to 700 nucleotide sequences that were highly shared and had low generation probability. For each public chain, a later analysis derived a clonal expansion index from normalized ranks of inferred template counts within each repertoire. In a later analysis, generation probabilities were computed using a VDJ recombination model fitted to out-of-frame rearrangements, and the results were checked against IGoR. A later analysis scored TCR-TCR, TCR-HLA and TCR-CMV co-occurrence with hypergeometric tests, applying a repertoire-size bias correction to TCR pairs. In a later analysis, false discovery rates were estimated by permuting HLA or CMV assignments 20 times. In a later analysis, co-occurring TCRs were grouped using DBSCAN, and TCRdist sequence similarity was added for clustering within HLA-allele-positive subsets. Repertoires with fewer than 30,000 or more than 120,000 public chains were left out of co-occurrence clustering, as were about 5 repertoires with anomalous nucleotide sharing. The table was pulled from immuneACCESS by TCRdb, which kept in-frame rearrangements only. Such tables lose some clones; where checked, under half of the loss comes from unresolved V genes, and the rest has no known cause. V and J calls and clone size are as listed in that table; D and trimming were resolved from the DNA. In this sample the table shows 100,000 to 120,000 clones, more than 65% of which occur a single time. The ten most abundant clones make up 13% of the sample.

This clonotype was sampled from a man aged 25-45 years in good health and CMV-seropositive. Here the chain combines TRBV11-2 and TRBJ1-1; 7 of the junction bases match TRBD1. The sequenced sample was PBMCs. The CDR3 region: CASSSPRGSNTEAFF. The DNA is as follows: TGTGCCAGCAGCTCTCCCAGGGGGTCGAACACTGAAGCTTTCTTT.